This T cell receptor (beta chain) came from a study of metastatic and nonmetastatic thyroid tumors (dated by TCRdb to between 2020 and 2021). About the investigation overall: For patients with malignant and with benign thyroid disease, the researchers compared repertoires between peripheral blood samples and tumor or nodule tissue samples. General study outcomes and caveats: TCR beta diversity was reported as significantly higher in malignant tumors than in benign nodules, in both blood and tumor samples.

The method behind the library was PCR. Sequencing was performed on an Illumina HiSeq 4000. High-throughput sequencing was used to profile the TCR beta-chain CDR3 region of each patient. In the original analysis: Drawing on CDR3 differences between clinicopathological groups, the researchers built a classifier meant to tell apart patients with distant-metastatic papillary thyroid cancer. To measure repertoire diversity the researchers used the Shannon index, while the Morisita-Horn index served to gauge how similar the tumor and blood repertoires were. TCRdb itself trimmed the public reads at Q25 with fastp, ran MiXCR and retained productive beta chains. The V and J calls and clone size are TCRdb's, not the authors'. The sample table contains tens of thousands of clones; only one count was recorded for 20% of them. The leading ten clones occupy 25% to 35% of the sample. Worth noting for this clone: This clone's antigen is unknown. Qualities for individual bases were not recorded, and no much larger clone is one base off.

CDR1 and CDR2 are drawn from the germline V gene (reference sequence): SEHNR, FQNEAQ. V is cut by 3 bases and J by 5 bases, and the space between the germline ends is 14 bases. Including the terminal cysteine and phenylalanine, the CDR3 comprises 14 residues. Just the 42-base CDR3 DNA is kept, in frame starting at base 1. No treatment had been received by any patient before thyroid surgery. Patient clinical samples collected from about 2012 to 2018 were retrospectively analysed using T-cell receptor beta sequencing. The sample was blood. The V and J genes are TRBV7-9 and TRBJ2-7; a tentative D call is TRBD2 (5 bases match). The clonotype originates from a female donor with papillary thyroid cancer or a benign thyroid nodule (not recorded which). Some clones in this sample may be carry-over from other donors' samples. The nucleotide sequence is TGTGCCAGCAGCTTCCAAGGCCCAGCGGACGAGCAGTACTTC. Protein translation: CASSFQGPADEQYF.